This T cell receptor (beta chain) comes out of a study of T cell changes during pregnancy in multiple sclerosis. Measured with immunoSEQ multiplex PCR; TCRdb has only the in-frame clones, and not every one. The table includes roughly 15,000 clones, approximately 84% detected once. The CDR3 is 15 amino acids. V shed 5 bases and J 5 bases; nucleotides not matched to a gene: 6. Germline V gives CDR1 MGHRA, CDR2 YSYEKL. The rearrangement links TRBV4-1 to TRBJ1-4, with TRBD1 identical over 9 bases. This clonotype was sampled from a female donor in good health, enrolled as a control in a pregnancy study. The sample consisted of CD8+ T cells from peripheral blood mononuclear cells, taken in the third trimester of pregnancy. CDR3 coding DNA: TGCGCCAGCAGCTTCAGGACAGGGGACAATGAAAAACTGTTTTTT. The encoded protein is CASSFRTGDNEKLFF.